Reported below is one T cell receptor beta chain. This entry belongs to a study of blood T cell repertoires in COVID-19. Study background: Some COVID-19 samples were acute and others convalescent; all came from the United States, Italy and Spain. T cells, B-cell-depleted T cells, or PBMCs provided the cDNA or gDNA that served as material.

The length of the CDR3 is 14 residues. The trim removed 5 bases at V and 6 bases at J, leaving 9 bases unmatched. The V gene's germline CDR1 is SGHAT and CDR2 FQNNGV. Under the authors' procedure: Reference gene primers were amplified, and this amplification served to estimate nucleated cell counts. Clones were read by immunoSEQ multiplex PCR, and TCRdb kept only the in-frame ones, dropping some. V, J and clone size were drawn from that table, and D and trimming were deduced from the DNA. The sample records 250,000 to 300,000 clones, around 86% being singletons. This chain connects TRBV11-2 to TRBJ2-7; 8 bases match TRBD1. The material sequenced was peripheral blood. This receptor was identified in a woman between 40 and 50 years old who had recovered from COVID-19. The CDR3 sequence is CASSLDRGSVEQYF. The DNA of the CDR3 is TGTGCCAGCAGCCTTGACAGGGGTTCCGTCGAGCAGTACTTC.